This T cell receptor beta chain originates from a study of CXCR3-negative and CXCR3-positive naive CD8 T cells. Findings and limits, study-wide: TRB CDR3 hydrophobicity was greater in CXCR3-positive naive cells than in CXCR3-negative naive cells. Unlike memory cells, which differed, naive CXCR3-negative and CXCR3-positive cells had similar TRBV-TRBJ usage.

Each TRB cDNA library was prepared by 5' RACE (with UMI labels). No DNA is given; TCRdb re-called the 5' RACE reads and lists each CDR3 protein once. The sample totals 150,000 to 180,000 distinct CDR3 sequences. Sorting was done in triplicate for each CD8+ T cell subset (fewer than 340,000 cells each). Definition of naive CD8+ T cells rested on a CD45RO-CCR7+CD27+CD95- profile. Remarks on this clonotype: Its specificity is not known.

Sequencing was carried out using naive CXCR3+ CD8+ T cells from blood. Specified subset: CD45RO-CCR7+CD27+CD95- naive CD8+ T cells expressing CXCR3 (TNR3+). The receptor was derived from a human donor in good health. Some clones in this sample may be carry-over from other donors' samples.

The CDR3 loop reads CASSSRTSGKTDTQYF. J is TRBJ2-3 and V is TRBV7-2; no DNA is available, so the TRBD2 call from TCRdb remains unchecked. The germline V gene has CDR1 SGHTA and CDR2 FQGNSA. This CDR3 contains 16 residues.